The rows below give T cell receptor beta chains drawn from one sample of a study of cytomegalovirus exposure and HLA in healthy donors. Here immunoSEQ multiplex PCR was the method, and the copy in TCRdb shows in-frame clones only, minus some. The sample shows 120,000 or so clones, approximately 78% of them seen only once. What was sequenced was PBMCs. The receptors here all came from a woman aged 40 to 49 in good health and CMV-seronegative. CDR3s include the opening cysteine and the closing phenylalanine or tryptophan. A D gene is named only where the DNA matches it firmly. Clone size is stated in some rows and not others, as once, few, many or a class when expanded.

cdr3_nt | cdr3_aa | clone_size | d_call | j_call | v_call
TGTGCCAGCACCCAAGGACTAGCGAGTTACAATGAGCAGTTCTTC | CASTQGLASYNEQFF | NA | TRBD2 | TRBJ2-1 | TRBV6-6
TGTGCCAGTAGTATCCGGATGGGACTAGAGTCCTACGAGCAGTACTTC | CASSIRMGLESYEQYF | NA | TRBD2 | TRBJ2-7 | TRBV19
TGTGCCAGCAGCTTTACTAACTATGGCTACACCTTC | CASSFTNYGYTF | NA | NA | TRBJ1-2 | TRBV28
TGTGCCAGCAGTTCTCCTTGGGGAGGGGGGGGCAATCAGCCCCAGCATTTT | CASSSPWGGGGNQPQHF | NA | NA | TRBJ1-5 | TRBV28
TGTGCCAGTAGTTTATCGGCAGGGGCAATCAATGAGCAGTTCTTC | CASSLSAGAINEQFF | NA | NA | TRBJ2-1 | TRBV19
TGTGCCAGCAGGAGGGACAGCAATGAAAAACTGTTTTTT | CASRRDSNEKLFF | few | TRBD1 | TRBJ1-4 | TRBV28
TGTGCCAGCAGCCCCATATCGGGGGGAGGGTACCGATTGAATGAGCAGTTCTTC | CASSPISGGGYRLNEQFF | NA | TRBD2 | TRBJ2-1 | TRBV13
TGTGCCAGCAGCTTAGGGACTAGCGGGACTTCCAGTGAGCAGTTCTTC | CASSLGTSGTSSEQFF | NA | TRBD2 | TRBJ2-1 | TRBV11-2
TGTGCCAGTAGTATCAGGGAGGGCACCGGGGAGCTGTTTTTT | CASSIREGTGELFF | NA | TRBD2 | TRBJ2-2 | TRBV19
TGCGCCAGCAGCCGGACTAGCGGGAGCACAGATACGCAGTATTTT | CASSRTSGSTDTQYF | NA | TRBD2 | TRBJ2-3 | TRBV5-1
TGTGCCAGCAGCTTTGGACAGGCGAACACTGAAGCTTTCTTT | CASSFGQANTEAFF | NA | TRBD1 | TRBJ1-1 | TRBV11-1
TGCAGCGTTTTAGCGGGAGGTGAGACCCAGTACTTC | CSVLAGGETQYF | NA | TRBD2 | TRBJ2-5 | TRBV29-1
TGTGCCAGCAGTTTAATTTCCGCCGGAGATACGCAGTATTTT | CASSLISAGDTQYF | NA | NA | TRBJ2-3 | TRBV27
TGTGCCAGCAGCTTAGGGGACAGGACGAACACCGGGGAGCTGTTTTTT | CASSLGDRTNTGELFF | NA | TRBD1 | TRBJ2-2 | TRBV7-9
TGCGCCAGCAGCTTGCAACCGGGTTTCGATGAAAAACTGTTTTTT | CASSLQPGFDEKLFF | once | NA | TRBJ1-4 | TRBV5-1
TGTGCCAGCAGTTTGACAGGGTTGACAGATACGCAGTATTTT | CASSLTGLTDTQYF | NA | TRBD1 | TRBJ2-3 | TRBV27
TGTGCCAGCAGTCCTCTCATAGTCCCCGGGGAGCTGTTTTTT | CASSPLIVPGELFF | NA | NA | TRBJ2-2 | TRBV28
TGCGCCAGCAGCTTGGGTGGTGCGGCTAATGAAAAACTGTTTTTT | CASSLGGAANEKLFF | NA | NA | TRBJ1-4 | TRBV5-1
TGTGCCAGCAGTTCGGGACAGATGAGGGAAAAACTGTTTTTT | CASSSGQMREKLFF | NA | TRBD1 | TRBJ1-4 | TRBV27
TGTGCCAGCAGCCCCCGGGACAGCGACACAGATACGCAGTATTTT | CASSPRDSDTDTQYF | NA | TRBD1 | TRBJ2-3 | TRBV28
TGTGCCAGCAGCTTAGATAGCGCCCCTGGGGCCAACGTCCTGACTTTC | CASSLDSAPGANVLTF | NA | NA | TRBJ2-6 | TRBV7-9
TGTGCCAGCAGCAGCAGGGACACTGAAGCTTTCTTT | CASSSRDTEAFF | few | NA | TRBJ1-1 | TRBV7-9
TGTGCCAGCAGCGTAACCAGCGCCTCATACAATGAGCAGTTCTTC | CASSVTSASYNEQFF | NA | NA | TRBJ2-1 | TRBV9
TGTGCCAGCAGCCCGCTTGGGGGGGGTCAGCCCCAGCATTTT | CASSPLGGGQPQHF | few | NA | TRBJ1-5 | TRBV6-5
TGCAGCGTTTCCGGGACTAGTATTAGGGAGCAGTTCTTC | CSVSGTSIREQFF | once | TRBD2 | TRBJ2-1 | TRBV29-1
TGTGCCAGCAGTTTTGACCCGGGCACTGAAGCTTTCTTT | CASSFDPGTEAFF | NA | NA | TRBJ1-1 | TRBV27
TGTGCCAGTAGCCCAGACAGATACGAGCAGTACTTC | CASSPDRYEQYF | NA | NA | TRBJ2-7 | TRBV19